One sample yielded the 21 T cell receptor beta chains listed below, sequenced in a study of blood T cell repertoires in COVID-19. This table comes from immunoSEQ multiplex PCR, and its TCRdb copy is limited to in-frame clones, with some not included. The sample lists 150,000 to 200,000 clones, 84% occurring once. The sample consisted of PBMCs or T cells enriched from blood (not recorded which). The receptors come from a young woman who had been exposed to COVID-19.

The chain recombines TRBV12-3 or TRBV12-4 with TRBJ2-5, with 7 nucleotides matching TRBD1. The CDR3 totals 12 residues. After removal of 8 bases from V and 8 bases from J, the junction contained 8 bases not matched to a gene. CDR3 residues: CASGKGAVTQYF. The CDR3 DNA follows: TGTGCCAGCGGTAAGGGGGCGGTCACCCAGTACTTC.

The rearrangement joins TRBV9 to TRBJ2-2; D possibly corresponds to TRBD2 (5 bases). The V gene lost 0 bases and the J gene lost 2 bases, with 11 bases spanning the gap. The CDR3 loop spans 16 amino acids. The germline V gene has CDR1 SGDLS and CDR2 YYNGEE. The CDR3, as DNA: TGTGCCAGCAGCGTAGCCCCAGCGGCAAACACCGGGGAGCTGTTTTTT. It translates to CASSVAPAANTGELFF.

The chain employs TRBV6-5 and TRBJ2-7, with D hard to call. V was cut by 0 bases and J by 3 bases, with 6 bases left in between. Germline V CDR1 and CDR2: MNHEY, SVGAGI. The CDR3 is made up of 13 amino acids. CDR3 nucleotides: TGTGCCAGCAGTTACTCTGGGCGCTACGAGCAGTACTTC. Protein sequence: CASSYSGRYEQYF.

This clone has just one count. The chain couples TRBV7-9 to TRBJ2-1; maybe TRBD2 (5 bases). The germline CDR1 and CDR2 sequences are SEHNR and FQNEAQ (reference sequence). The CDR3 totals 13 residues. The V end lost 3 bases, the J end lost 12 bases, and 15 bases lay between the germline ends. The CDR3 spells CASSFPGKRWQFF. Here the CDR3 DNA reads TGTGCCAGCAGCTTCCCGGGGAAACGGTGGCAGTTCTTC.

The chain carries TRBV5-1 and TRBJ2-1; 7 bases are shared with TRBD1. Per the germline V gene, CDR1 is SGHRS and CDR2 is YFSETQ. This CDR3 comprises 15 residues. V was clipped by 2 bases and J by 5 bases; unmatched bases: 7. Here the CDR3 DNA reads TGCGCCAGCAGCTTCGTCTTGGGACAGAACAATGAGCAGTTCTTC. Translation gives CASSFVLGQNNEQFF.

This clone was seen only a few times. The chain combines TRBV2 with TRBJ2-5; 7 nucleotides align to TRBD1. The junction had 4 bases not matched to a gene; V was cut back by 5 bases and J by 1 base. Germline CDR1 and CDR2: SNHLY and FYNNEI. The CDR3 runs 14 residues. The CDR3 loop is CASSPGTVQETQYF. The CDR3, as DNA: TGTGCCAGCAGTCCCGGGACAGTCCAAGAGACCCAGTACTTC.

The V and J genes are TRBV7-9 and TRBJ1-4; 9 bases match TRBD1. This CDR3 is built from 14 residues. Germline CDR1 and CDR2: SEHNR and FQNEAQ (reference sequence). Trimming cost V 8 bases and J 5 bases; bases outside gene matches: 6. For the CDR3, the DNA is TGTGCCAGCGGTTGGACAGGGGAGAATGAAAAACTGTTTTTT. Translated: CASGWTGENEKLFF.

This chain links TRBV19 with TRBJ2-3; TRBD2 matches 7 bases. Germline V gene sequence: CDR1 LNHDA, CDR2 SQIVND (reference sequence). The CDR3 has 16 amino acids. Trimming at V came to 0 bases and at J to 0 bases, leaving 3 bases not matched to a gene. In nucleotides, the CDR3 is TGTGCCAGTAGTATAGATCCAGCGGGGAGCACAGATACGCAGTATTTT. Amino acid sequence: CASSIDPAGSTDTQYF. Full variable domain (outside the CDR3, taken from reference TRBV19 and TRBJ2-3): DGGITQSPKYLFRKEGQNVTLSCEQNLNHDAMYWYRQDPGQGLRLIYYSQIVNDFQKGDIAEGYSVSREKKESFPLTVTSAQKNPTAFYLCASSIDPAGSTDTQYFGPGTRLTVL.

The V and J genes are TRBV30 and TRBJ1-1; D uncertain. CDR1 and CDR2 from the germline V gene are GTSNPN and SVGIG (reference sequence). V was trimmed by 0 bases and J by 1 base, leaving 9 bases between them. This CDR3 is 14 amino acids long. In DNA, the CDR3 is TGTGCCTGGAGTGTAGGCGGCACGAACACTGAAGCTTTCTTT. Its protein is CAWSVGGTNTEAFF.

The chain combines TRBV7-7 with TRBJ2-3; 11 nucleotides align to TRBD2. The CDR3 sequence is 18 residues long. Germline CDR1 and CDR2: SSHAT and FNYEAQ (reference sequence). J gave up 2 bases and V 1 base, and 8 bases lay outside the gene matches. CDR3 coding DNA: TGTGCCAGCAGCTTAGGTCCTAGCGGGGGGCCCAACACAGATACGCAGTATTTT. It is translated as CASSLGPSGGPNTDTQYF.

About this clone itself: The junction departs from the called germline gene at one end, perhaps through a read error. The chain is built from TRBV30 and TRBJ1-2, with D perhaps TRBD1 (5 bases). The CDR3 loop spans 9 amino acids. Germline CDR1 is GTSNPN and CDR2 is SVGIG (reference sequence). CDR3 residues: CAWSPFRGF. CDR3 coding DNA: TGTGCCTGGAGCCCCTTTAGGGGCTTC.

V and J are TRBV29-1 and TRBJ2-7, with 11 bases aligning to TRBD1. Per the germline V gene, CDR1 is SQVTM and CDR2 is ANQGSEA. The CDR3 has 12 residues. Losses at the gene ends were 7 bases for V and 7 bases for J; bases not matched to a gene: 6. CDR3 coding DNA: TGCAGCGGACCGGGACAGGGGGAAGAGCAGTACTTC. Translating it yields CSGPGQGEEQYF.

The rearrangement joins TRBV5-1 to TRBJ1-5, with D possibly being TRBD1 (5 bases). The germline V gene has CDR1 SGHRS and CDR2 YFSETQ. V was cut by 0 bases and J by 4 bases, with 14 bases left in between. CDR3 length equals 16 residues. The CDR3 DNA is TGCGCCAGCAGCTTGGGTATTTCAGGGAGGAATCAGCCCCAGCATTTT. It translates to CASSLGISGRNQPQHF.

The genes are TRBV4-1 and TRBJ1-2, with 7 positions matching TRBD1. Germline loops: CDR1 MGHRA, CDR2 YSYEKL. This CDR3 spans 13 amino acids. With V trimmed by 4 bases and J by 8 bases, 7 bases remained unmatched. DNA for the CDR3: TGCGCCAGCAGCCGAGGGACAGTAGACGGCTACACCTTC. This gives the protein CASSRGTVDGYTF.

The chain uses TRBV3-1 (or the pseudogene TRBV3-2) and TRBJ2-3; perhaps TRBD2 as D (7 bases). Germline V gene sequence: CDR1 LGHDT, CDR2 YNNKEL (reference sequence). The V gene lost 1 base and the J gene lost 5 bases, with 22 bases spanning the gap. The CDR3 runs to 18 residues. The CDR3 sequence is CASSQVVSTGGRGDTQYF. The CDR3 DNA sequence: TGTGCCAGCAGCCAAGTTGTTAGTACCGGGGGGCGGGGAGATACGCAGTATTTT.

The chain couples TRBV6-5 to TRBJ2-6; a weak D match, TRBD1 (5 bases). CDR3 size: 15 residues. CDR1 and CDR2 from the germline V gene are MNHEY and SVGAGI. Trimming removed 4 bases at V and 3 bases at J, with 10 bases between. CDR3 region: CASSLDSLGANVLTF. In DNA form, the CDR3 reads TGTGCCAGCAGTTTAGACAGTCTTGGGGCCAACGTCCTGACTTTC.

The chain combines TRBV10-1 with TRBJ1-1; no firm D call. Trimming cost V 5 bases and J 0 bases, with 22 bases left between them. The CDR3 contains 18 residues. Germline values: CDR1 WNHNN, CDR2 SYGVQD (reference sequence). CDR3 loop: CASSTKRTPGFMNTEAFF. Here the CDR3 DNA reads TGCGCCAGCAGTACAAAACGGACTCCCGGTTTCATGAACACTGAAGCTTTCTTT.

This rearrangement joins TRBV4-3 to TRBJ1-4, with TRBD1 identical over 8 bases. Germline V gene sequence: CDR1 LGHNA, CDR2 YSLEER. J was trimmed by 3 bases and V by 3 bases; bases with no gene match: 3. The CDR3 runs 15 residues. The CDR3: CASSQQDRANEKLFF. The CDR3 DNA sequence: TGCGCCAGCAGCCAGCAGGACAGGGCTAATGAAAAACTGTTTTTT.

The chain links TRBV4-1 to TRBJ2-7; a weak D match, TRBD1 (5 bases). CDR3 length: 14 residues. With 0 bases removed from V and 1 base from J, the gap between germline ends came to 7 bases. Germline V lookup: CDR1 MGHRA, CDR2 YSYEKL. The CDR3 bases are TGCGCCAGCAGCCAAGACCCAGGGTCCTACGAGCAGTACTTC. This translates into CASSQDPGSYEQYF.

This chain links TRBV6-5 with TRBJ1-5; 8 positions agree with TRBD1. This CDR3 spans 15 amino acids. The V and J ends lost 4 bases and 6 bases, in that order; junction bases with no gene match: 8. The germline CDR1 and CDR2 sequences are MNHEY and SVGAGI. The CDR3 DNA is TGTGCCAGCAGTTCTGACACAGGGGGAGGTCAGCCCCAGCATTTT. This codes for CASSSDTGGGQPQHF.

The chain links TRBV7-6 to TRBJ1-1; 9 bases map to TRBD1. The V gene's germline CDR1 is SGHVS and CDR2 FNYEAQ. The CDR3 contains 13 residues. J lost 11 bases, V lost 0 bases, and 4 bases had no gene match. CDR3 region: CASSLAVGTGAFF. The CDR3 DNA follows: TGTGCCAGCAGCTTAGCGGTCGGGACAGGGGCTTTCTTT.